This TCR beta chain was sequenced for a study of blood T cells in healthy people across ages. This clonotype has a handful of counts. The antigen remains undetermined. Alongside a J-beta primer mix, a sample-barcoded 5' primer served in a second PCR lasting roughly 6 to 11 cycles. Each CDR3 protein gets one entry after TCRdb re-called the 5' RACE reads with MiXCR. The repertoire has 650,000 to 800,000 distinct CDR3 sequences, over 40% of them found once; the top ten carry about 13%. General study results and limits: Versus aged donors, long-lived donors had higher diversity and more naive CD4+ cells.

This CDR3 comprises 12 residues. V lost 1 base to trimming and J lost 11 bases, with 13 bases between them. The germline V gene has CDR1 SGHRS and CDR2 YFSETQ. This chain links TRBV5-1 with TRBJ2-7; possibly TRBD2 for D (6 bases). The sequenced sample consisted of blood. The TCR sequence derives from a woman older than 75 in good health. As DNA, the CDR3 is TGCGCCAGCAGCTTGAGCGGGCCGCCCAAGTACTTC. Protein product: CASSLSGPPKYF.